This entry features one TCR beta chain sequence. No antigen is known for it. This specimen comes from a study of T cells after yellow fever vaccination. Regarding the study as a whole: On re-exposure, the response was weaker but peaked faster, at day 5 versus 15. Abundant clonotypes (contaminants from the bulk population) could be present in FACS-sorted repertoires. The booster response re-showed most primary clones: approximately 97% CD4, around 85% CD8.

Trimming left V 5 bases short and J 5 bases short, with 15 bases between. CDR1 and CDR2 (germline): MNHEY, SMNVEV (reference sequence). There are 14 residues in the CDR3. Conversion of TCR transcripts into cDNA relied on 5'RACE template switching, which added a universal primer site and UMIs. From the 5' RACE reads, TCRdb called clonotypes with MiXCR, one entry per CDR3 protein. This sample has a few hundred thousand distinct CDR3 sequences, with 18% found just once. The source of this sequence is a man younger than 35 who received the YFV17D yellow fever vaccine. The chain employs TRBV27 and TRBJ2-5; either TRBD1 or TRBD2 may supply D (5 bases each). The input for sequencing was PBMCs, taken before the yellow fever booster vaccination. The DNA for the CDR3 is TGTGCCAGCAGTGACAGTTGGGGCGGGGAGACCCAGTACTTC. It yields the protein CASSDSWGGETQYF.